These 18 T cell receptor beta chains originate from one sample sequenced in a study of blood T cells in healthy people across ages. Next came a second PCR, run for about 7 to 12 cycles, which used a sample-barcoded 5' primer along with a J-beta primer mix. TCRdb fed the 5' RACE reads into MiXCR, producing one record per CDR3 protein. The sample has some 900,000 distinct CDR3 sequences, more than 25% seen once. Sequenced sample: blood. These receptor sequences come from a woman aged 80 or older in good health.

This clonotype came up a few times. The CDR3 region is CASSQGTSGSTGELFF. DNA of the CDR3: TGTGCCAGCAGCCAAGGGACTTCGGGGAGCACCGGGGAGCTGTTTTTT. V gene TRBV3-1 combines with J gene TRBJ2-2, with a possible D match to TRBD2 (5 bases). The germline CDR1 and CDR2 sequences are LGHDT and YNNKEL (reference sequence). V dropped 1 base and J dropped 4 bases, with 13 bases sitting between them. This CDR3 is 16 amino acids long. Variable domain in full (rest from reference TRBV3-1 and TRBJ2-2): DTAVSQTPKYLVTQMGNDKSIKCEQNLGHDTMYWYKQDSKKFLKIMFSYNNKELIINETVPNRFSPKSPDKAHLNLHINSLELGDSAVYFCASSQGTSGSTGELFFGEGSRLTVL.

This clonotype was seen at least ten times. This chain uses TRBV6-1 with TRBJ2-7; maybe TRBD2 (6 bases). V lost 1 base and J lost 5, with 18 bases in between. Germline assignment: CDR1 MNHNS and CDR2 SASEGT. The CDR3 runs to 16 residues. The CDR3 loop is CASSEGGGGSSDEQYF. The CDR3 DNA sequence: TGTGCCAGCAGTGAAGGAGGTGGGGGGTCTAGCGACGAGCAGTACTTC.

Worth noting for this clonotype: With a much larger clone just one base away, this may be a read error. CDR3 amino acids: CASSPSGGEGYNEQVF. CDR3 DNA sequence: TGTGCCAGCAGCCCCTCGGGGGGGGAAGGTTACAATGAGCAGGTCTTC. J is TRBJ2-1 and V is TRBV7-9; 8 bases are shared with TRBD2. The germline V gene has CDR1 SEHNR and CDR2 FQNEAQ (reference sequence). The CDR3 is made up of 16 amino acids.

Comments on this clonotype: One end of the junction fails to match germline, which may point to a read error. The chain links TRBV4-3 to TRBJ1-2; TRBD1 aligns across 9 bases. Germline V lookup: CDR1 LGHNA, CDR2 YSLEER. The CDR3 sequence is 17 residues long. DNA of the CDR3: TGCGCCGGCAGCTATGGACAGGGGCCTACCACTAACTATGGCTACACCTTC. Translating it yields CAGSYGQGPTTNYGYTF.

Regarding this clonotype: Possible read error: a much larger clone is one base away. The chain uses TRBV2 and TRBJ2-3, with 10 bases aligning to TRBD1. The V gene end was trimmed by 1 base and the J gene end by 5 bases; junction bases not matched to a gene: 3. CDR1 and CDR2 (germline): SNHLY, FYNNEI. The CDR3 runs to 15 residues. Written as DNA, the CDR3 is TGTGCCAGCAGTGAAGGGGACAGGGGAGTAGATACGCAGTATTTT. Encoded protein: CASSEGDRGVDTQYF.

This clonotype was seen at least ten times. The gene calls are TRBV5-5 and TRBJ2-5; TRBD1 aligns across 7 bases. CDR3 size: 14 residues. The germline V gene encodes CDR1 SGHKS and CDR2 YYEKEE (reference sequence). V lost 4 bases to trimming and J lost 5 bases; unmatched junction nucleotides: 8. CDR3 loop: CASSKEGAYETQYF. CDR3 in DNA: TGTGCCAGCAGCAAAGAGGGGGCCTACGAGACCCAGTACTTC. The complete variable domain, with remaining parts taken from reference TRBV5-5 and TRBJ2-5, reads DAGVTQSPTHLIKTRGQQVTLRCSPISGHKSVSWYQQVLGQGPQFIFQYYEKEERGRGNFPDRFSARQFPNYSSELNVNALLLGDSALYLCASSKEGAYETQYFGPGTRLLVL.

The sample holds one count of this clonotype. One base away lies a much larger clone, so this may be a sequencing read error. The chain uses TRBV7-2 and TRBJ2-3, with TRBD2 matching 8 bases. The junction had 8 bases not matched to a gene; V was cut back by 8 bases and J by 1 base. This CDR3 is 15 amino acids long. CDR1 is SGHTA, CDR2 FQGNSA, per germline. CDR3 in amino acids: CASLSPGGGTDTQYF. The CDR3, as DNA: TGTGCCAGCCTCTCCCCGGGGGGGGGCACAGATACGCAGTATTTT.

CDR3 in amino acids: CASSYEARMPQHF. The CDR3, as DNA: TGTGCCAGCAGTTACGAGGCCCGTATGCCCCAGCATTTT. The J gene is TRBJ1-5, the V gene TRBV6-5; D gene unclear. V was pared by 2 bases and J by 9 bases, with 11 bases between. CDR1 is MNHEY, CDR2 SVGAGI, per germline. This CDR3 contains 13 residues.

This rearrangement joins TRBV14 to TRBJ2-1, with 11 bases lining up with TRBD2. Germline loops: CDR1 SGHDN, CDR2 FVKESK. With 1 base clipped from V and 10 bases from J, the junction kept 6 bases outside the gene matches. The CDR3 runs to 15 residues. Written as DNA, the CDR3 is TGTGCCAGCAGCCAAGTAGCGGGGGGGCCTCGGGAGCAGTTCTTC. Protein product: CASSQVAGGPREQFF. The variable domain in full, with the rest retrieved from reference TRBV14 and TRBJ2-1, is EAGVTQFPSHSVIEKGQTVTLRCDPISGHDNLYWYRRVMGKEIKFLLHFVKESKQDESGMPNNRFLAERTGGTYSTLKVQPAELEDSGVYFCASSQVAGGPREQFFGPGTRLTVL.

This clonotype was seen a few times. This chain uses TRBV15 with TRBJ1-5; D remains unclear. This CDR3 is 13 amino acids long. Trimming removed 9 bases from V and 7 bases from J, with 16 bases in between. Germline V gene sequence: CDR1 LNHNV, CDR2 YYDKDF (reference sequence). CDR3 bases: TGTGCCACTGGATCGGGCTTAGGGCAGCCCCAGCATTTT. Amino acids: CATGSGLGQPQHF. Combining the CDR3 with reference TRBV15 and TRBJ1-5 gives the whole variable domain DAMVIQNPRYQVTQFGKPVTLSCSQTLNHNVMYWYQQKSSQAPKLLFHYYDKDFNNEADTPDNFQSRRPNTSFCFLDIRSPGLGDTAMYLCATGSGLGQPQHFGDGTRLSIL.

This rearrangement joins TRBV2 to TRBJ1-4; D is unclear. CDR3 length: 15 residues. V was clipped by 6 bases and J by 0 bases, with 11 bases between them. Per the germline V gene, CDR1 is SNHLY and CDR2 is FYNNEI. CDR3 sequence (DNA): TGTGCCAGCAGCGGGCCCGGAACAACTAATGAAAAACTGTTTTTT. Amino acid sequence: CASSGPGTTNEKLFF.

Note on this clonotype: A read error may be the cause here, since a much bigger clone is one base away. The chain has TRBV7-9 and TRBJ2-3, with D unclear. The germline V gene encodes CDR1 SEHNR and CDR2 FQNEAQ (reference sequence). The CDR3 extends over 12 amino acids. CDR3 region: CATSHGTDTRYF. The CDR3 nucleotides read TGTGCCACTTCGCATGGCACAGATACGCGGTATTTT.

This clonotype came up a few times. CDR3 sequence (DNA): TGTGCCAGCAGCTTAGCGGGTGGGGACTTGAACACTGAAGCTTTCTTT. Translating gives CASSLAGGDLNTEAFF. This chain links TRBV7-2 with TRBJ1-1; possibly TRBD1 for D (5 bases). Germline V gene sequence: CDR1 SGHTA, CDR2 FQGNSA. Trimming left V 0 bases short and J 0 bases short, with 11 bases between. The length of the CDR3 is 16 residues. Full variable domain (missing parts from reference TRBV7-2 and TRBJ1-1): GAGVSQSPSNKVTEKGKDVELRCDPISGHTALYWYRQSLGQGLEFLIYFQGNSAPDKSGLPSDRFSAERTGGSVSTLTIQRTQQEDSAVYLCASSLAGGDLNTEAFFGQGTRLTVV.

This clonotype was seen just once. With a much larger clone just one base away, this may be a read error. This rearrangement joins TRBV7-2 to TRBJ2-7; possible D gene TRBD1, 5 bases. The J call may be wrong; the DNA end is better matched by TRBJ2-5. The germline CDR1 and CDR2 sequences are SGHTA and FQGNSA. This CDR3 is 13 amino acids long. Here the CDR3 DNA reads TGTGCCAGCAGCCTAGGGATGCAGGGGACCCAGTACTTC. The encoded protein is CASSLGMQGTQYF.

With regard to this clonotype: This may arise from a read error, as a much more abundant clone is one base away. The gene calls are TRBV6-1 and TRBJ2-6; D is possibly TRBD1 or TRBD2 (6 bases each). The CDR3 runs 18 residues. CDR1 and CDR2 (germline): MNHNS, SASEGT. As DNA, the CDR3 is TGTGCCAGCAGTCTCGCGGGACACTCACTCTCTGGGGCCAACGTCCCGACTTTC. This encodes CASSLAGHSLSGANVPTF.

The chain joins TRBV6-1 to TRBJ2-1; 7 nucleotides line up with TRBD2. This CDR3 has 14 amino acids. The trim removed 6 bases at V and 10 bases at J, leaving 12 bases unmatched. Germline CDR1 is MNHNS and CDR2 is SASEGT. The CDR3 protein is CASRERGLSYEQFF. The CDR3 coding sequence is TGTGCCAGCAGGGAGCGGGGCCTCTCCTACGAGCAGTTCTTC.

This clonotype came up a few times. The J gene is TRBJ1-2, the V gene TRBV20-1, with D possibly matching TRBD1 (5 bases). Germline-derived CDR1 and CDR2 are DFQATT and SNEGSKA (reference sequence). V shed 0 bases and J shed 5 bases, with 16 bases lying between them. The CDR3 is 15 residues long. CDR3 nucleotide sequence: TGCAGTGCTAGAGACATAGGGACGGGTAATTATGGCTACACCTTC. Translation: CSARDIGTGNYGYTF.

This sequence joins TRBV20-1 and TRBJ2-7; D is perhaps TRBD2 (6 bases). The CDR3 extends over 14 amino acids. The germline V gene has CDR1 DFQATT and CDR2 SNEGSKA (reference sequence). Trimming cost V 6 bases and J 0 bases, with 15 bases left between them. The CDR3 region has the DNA TGCAGTGCCTCGTTAGCGGAGCTCTCCTACGAGCAGTACTTC. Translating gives CSASLAELSYEQYF.